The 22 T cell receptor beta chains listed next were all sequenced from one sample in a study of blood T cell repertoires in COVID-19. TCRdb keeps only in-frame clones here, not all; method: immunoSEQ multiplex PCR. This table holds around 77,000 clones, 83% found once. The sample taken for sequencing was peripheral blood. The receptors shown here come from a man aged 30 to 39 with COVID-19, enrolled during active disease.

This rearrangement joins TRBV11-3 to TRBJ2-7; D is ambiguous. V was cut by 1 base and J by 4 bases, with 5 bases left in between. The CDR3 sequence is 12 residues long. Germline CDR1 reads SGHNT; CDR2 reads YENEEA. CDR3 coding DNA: TGTGCCAGCAGCTTAGCAGGTTACGAGCAGTACTTC. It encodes CASSLAGYEQYF.

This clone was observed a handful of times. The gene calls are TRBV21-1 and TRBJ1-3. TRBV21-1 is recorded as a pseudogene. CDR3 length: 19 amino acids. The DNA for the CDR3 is TGTGCCAGCAGCAATCGGGAACCGGTAACGGCGTCGACTGGAAACACCATATATTTT. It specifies CASSNREPVTASTGNTIYF.

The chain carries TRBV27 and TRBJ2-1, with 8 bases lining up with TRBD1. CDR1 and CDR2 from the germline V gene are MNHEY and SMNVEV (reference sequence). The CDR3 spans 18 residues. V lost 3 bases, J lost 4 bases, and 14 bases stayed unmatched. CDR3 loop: CASSFPTGVNPRYNEQFF. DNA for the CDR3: TGTGCCAGCAGTTTTCCGACAGGGGTCAACCCTAGATACAATGAGCAGTTCTTC.

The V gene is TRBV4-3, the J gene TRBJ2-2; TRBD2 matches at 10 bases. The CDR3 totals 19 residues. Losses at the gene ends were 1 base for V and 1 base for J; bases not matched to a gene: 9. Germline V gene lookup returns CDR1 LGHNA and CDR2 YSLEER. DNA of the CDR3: TGCGCCAGCAGCCAAGTGGGGGCTAGCGGGAGTTTGAACACCGGGGAGCTGTTTTTT. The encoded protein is CASSQVGASGSLNTGELFF.

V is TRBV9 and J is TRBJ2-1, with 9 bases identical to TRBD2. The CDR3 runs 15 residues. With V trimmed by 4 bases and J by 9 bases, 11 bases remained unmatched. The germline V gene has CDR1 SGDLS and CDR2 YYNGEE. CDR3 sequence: CASSPRGREGGEQFF. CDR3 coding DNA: TGTGCCAGCAGCCCAAGGGGGCGGGAGGGTGGTGAGCAGTTCTTC.

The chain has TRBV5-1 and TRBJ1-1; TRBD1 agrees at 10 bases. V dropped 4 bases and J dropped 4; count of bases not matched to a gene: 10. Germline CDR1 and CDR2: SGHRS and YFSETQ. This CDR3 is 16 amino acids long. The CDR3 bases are TGCGCCAGCAGCCCGAGACAGGGGGCGGCAGGCACTGAAGCTTTCTTT. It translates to CASSPRQGAAGTEAFF.

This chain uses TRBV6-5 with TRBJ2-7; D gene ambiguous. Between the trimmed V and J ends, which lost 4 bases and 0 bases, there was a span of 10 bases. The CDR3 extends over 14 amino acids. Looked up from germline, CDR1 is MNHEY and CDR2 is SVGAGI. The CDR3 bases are TGTGCCAGCAGTTCAATCAGAAACTCCTACGAGCAGTACTTC. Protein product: CASSSIRNSYEQYF.

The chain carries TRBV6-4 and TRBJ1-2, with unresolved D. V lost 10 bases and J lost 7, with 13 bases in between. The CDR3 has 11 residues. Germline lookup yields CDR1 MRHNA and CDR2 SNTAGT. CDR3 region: CAIGDVPGYTF. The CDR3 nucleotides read TGTGCCATCGGAGATGTTCCTGGCTACACCTTC.

The CDR3 protein is CASSGGGNQPQHF. DNA for the CDR3: TGTGCCAGCAGTGGCGGGGGGAATCAGCCCCAGCATTTT. The rearrangement uses TRBV2 and TRBJ1-5, with TRBD1 as a possible D gene (5 bases). Germline V gene sequence: CDR1 SNHLY, CDR2 FYNNEI. The CDR3 consists of 13 residues. Trimming shortened V by 4 bases and J by 4 bases, and 8 bases separated the two germline ends.

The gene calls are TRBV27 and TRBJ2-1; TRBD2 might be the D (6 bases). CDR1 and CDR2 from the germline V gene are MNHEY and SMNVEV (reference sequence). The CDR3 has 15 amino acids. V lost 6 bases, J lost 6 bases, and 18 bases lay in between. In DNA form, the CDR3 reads TGTGCCAGCAGATATTCGGGAGCCGGCCCCAATGAGCAGTTCTTC. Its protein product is CASRYSGAGPNEQFF.

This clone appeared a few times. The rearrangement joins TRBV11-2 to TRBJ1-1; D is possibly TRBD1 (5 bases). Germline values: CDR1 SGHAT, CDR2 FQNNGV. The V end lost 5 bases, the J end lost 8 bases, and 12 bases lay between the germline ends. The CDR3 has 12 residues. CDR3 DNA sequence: TGTGCCAGCAGCGCCGACGGGGGAGAAGCTTTCTTT. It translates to CASSADGGEAFF.

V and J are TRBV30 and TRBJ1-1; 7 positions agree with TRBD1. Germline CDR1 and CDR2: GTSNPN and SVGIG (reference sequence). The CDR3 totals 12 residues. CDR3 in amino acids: CGTGAPTTEAFF. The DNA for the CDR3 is TGTGGAACAGGGGCGCCGACTACTGAAGCTTTCTTT.

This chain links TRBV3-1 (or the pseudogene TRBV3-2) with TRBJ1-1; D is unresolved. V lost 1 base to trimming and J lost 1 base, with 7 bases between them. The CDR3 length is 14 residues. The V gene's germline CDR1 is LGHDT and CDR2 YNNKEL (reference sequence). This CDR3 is CASSQVGRNTEAFF. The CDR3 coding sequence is TGTGCCAGCAGCCAAGTGGGCCGGAACACTGAAGCTTTCTTT.

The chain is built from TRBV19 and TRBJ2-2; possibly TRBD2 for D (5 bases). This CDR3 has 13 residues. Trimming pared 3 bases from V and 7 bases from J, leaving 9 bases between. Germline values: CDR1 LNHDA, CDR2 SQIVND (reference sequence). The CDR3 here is CASSMWAGGELFF. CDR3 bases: TGTGCCAGTAGTATGTGGGCGGGCGGGGAGCTGTTTTTT.

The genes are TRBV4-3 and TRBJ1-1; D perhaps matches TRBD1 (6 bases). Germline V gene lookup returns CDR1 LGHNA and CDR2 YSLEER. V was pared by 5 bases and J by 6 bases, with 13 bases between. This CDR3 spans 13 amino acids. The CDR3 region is CASSVRTEAEAFF. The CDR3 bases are TGCGCCAGCAGCGTCCGGACAGAGGCTGAAGCTTTCTTT.

The CDR3 is CASRATGQETQYF. The DNA for the CDR3 is TGTGCCAGTAGGGCTACAGGACAAGAGACCCAGTACTTC. The chain couples TRBV19 to TRBJ2-5, with D maybe TRBD1 (5 bases). CDR3 length: 13 residues. V was clipped by 6 bases and J by 2 bases, with 10 bases between them. Germline V gene lookup returns CDR1 LNHDA and CDR2 SQIVND (reference sequence).

The CDR3 DNA sequence: TGCGCCAGCAGCTTGGTAGGTAGCGCGAGCTCCTACAATGAGCAGTTCTTC. Its protein is CASSLVGSASSYNEQFF. The chain employs TRBV5-1 and TRBJ2-1; maybe TRBD2 (5 bases). This CDR3 has 17 residues. Trimming shortened V by 0 bases and J by 0 bases, and 13 bases separated the two germline ends. CDR1 SGHRS and CDR2 YFSETQ come from the germline V gene.

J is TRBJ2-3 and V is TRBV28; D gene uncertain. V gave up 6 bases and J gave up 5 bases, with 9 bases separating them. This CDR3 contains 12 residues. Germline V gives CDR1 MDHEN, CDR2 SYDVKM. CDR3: CASSALGDTQYF. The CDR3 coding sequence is TGTGCCAGCAGCGCTCTAGGAGATACGCAGTATTTT.

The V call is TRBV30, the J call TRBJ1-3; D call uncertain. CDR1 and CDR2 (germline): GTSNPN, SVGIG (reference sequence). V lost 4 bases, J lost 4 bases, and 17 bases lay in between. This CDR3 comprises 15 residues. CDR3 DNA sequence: TGTGCCTGGACTCCCCCCGGGTCGACCGGAAACACCATATATTTT. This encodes CAWTPPGSTGNTIYF.

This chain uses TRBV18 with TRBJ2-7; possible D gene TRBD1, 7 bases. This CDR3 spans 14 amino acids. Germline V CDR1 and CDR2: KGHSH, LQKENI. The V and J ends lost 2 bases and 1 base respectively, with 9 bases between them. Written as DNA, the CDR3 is TGTGCCAGCTCACCAGCGGGACAGTCCTACGAGCAGTACTTC. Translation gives CASSPAGQSYEQYF.

The CDR3 here is CASSLTGASNQPQHF. For the CDR3, the DNA is TGTGCCAGCAGTTTAACAGGGGCCAGCAATCAGCCCCAGCATTTT. This sequence joins TRBV27 and TRBJ1-5; 7 bases line up with TRBD1. This CDR3 has 15 residues. Germline CDR1 and CDR2: MNHEY and SMNVEV (reference sequence). V was pared by 2 bases and J by 1 base, with 2 bases of the junction left unmatched.

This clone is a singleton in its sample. CDR3 amino acids: CASSQDWGQRRDIQYF. The DNA for the CDR3 is TGCGCCAGCAGCCAAGATTGGGGCCAGCGACGAGACATTCAGTACTTC. The V and J genes are TRBV4-1 and TRBJ2-4, with a tentative D call TRBD1 (5 bases). Germline CDR1 MGHRA, CDR2 YSYEKL. V dropped 0 bases and J dropped 8 bases, with 17 bases sitting between them. The CDR3 runs 16 residues.